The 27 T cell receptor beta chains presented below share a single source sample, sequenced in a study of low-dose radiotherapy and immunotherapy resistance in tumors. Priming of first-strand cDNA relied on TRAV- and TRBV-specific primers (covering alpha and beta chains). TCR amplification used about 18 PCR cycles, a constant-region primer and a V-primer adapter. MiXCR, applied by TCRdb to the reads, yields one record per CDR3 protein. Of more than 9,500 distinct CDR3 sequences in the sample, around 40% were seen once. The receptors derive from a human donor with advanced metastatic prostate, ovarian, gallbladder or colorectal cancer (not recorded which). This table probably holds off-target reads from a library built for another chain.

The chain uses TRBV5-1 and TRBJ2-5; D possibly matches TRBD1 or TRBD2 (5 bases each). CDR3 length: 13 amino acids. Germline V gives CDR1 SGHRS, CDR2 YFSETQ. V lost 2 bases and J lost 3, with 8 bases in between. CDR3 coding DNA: TGCGCCAGCAGCTTCCAGGGAGAAGAGACCCAGTACTTC. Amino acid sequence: CASSFQGEETQYF.

The CDR3 DNA reads TGTGCCTGGAGTCCTCTAGGGGCAGGCACTTTCTCCTACGAGCAGTACTTC. Translated: CAWSPLGAGTFSYEQYF. This chain links TRBV30 with TRBJ2-7, with D tentatively TRBD1 (5 bases). The CDR3 spans 17 residues. V gave up 2 bases and J gave up 0 bases, with 20 bases separating them. Germline assignment: CDR1 GTSNPN and CDR2 SVGIG (reference sequence).

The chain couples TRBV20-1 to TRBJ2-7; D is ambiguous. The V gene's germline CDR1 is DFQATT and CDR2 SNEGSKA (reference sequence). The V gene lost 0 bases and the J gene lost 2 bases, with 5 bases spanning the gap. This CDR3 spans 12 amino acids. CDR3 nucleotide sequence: TGCAGTGCTAGAGATACCGCCTACGAGCAGTACTTC. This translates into CSARDTAYEQYF.

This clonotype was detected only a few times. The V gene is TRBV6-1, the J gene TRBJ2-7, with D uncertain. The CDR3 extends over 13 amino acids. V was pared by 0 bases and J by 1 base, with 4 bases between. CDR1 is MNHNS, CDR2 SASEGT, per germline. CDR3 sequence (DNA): TGTGCCAGCAGTGAAGCGAATTCCTACGAGCAGTACTTC. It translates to CASSEANSYEQYF.

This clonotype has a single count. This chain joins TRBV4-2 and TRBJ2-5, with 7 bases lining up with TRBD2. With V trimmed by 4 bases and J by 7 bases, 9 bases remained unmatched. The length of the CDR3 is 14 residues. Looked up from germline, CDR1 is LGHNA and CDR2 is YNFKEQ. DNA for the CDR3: TGTGCCAGCAGCCCGCTAGCGGCGTCAGGGACCCAGTACTTC. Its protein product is CASSPLAASGTQYF.

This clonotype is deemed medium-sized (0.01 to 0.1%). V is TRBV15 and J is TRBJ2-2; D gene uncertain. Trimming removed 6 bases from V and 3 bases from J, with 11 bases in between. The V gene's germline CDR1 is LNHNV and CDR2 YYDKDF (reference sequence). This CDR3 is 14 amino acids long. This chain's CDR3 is CATSPDLYTGELFF. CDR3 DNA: TGTGCCACCAGTCCAGATCTTTACACCGGGGAGCTGTTTTTT.

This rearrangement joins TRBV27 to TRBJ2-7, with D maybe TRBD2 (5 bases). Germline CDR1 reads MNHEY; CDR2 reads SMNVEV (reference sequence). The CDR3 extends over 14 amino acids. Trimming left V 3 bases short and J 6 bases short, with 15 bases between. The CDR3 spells CASSFSGSAGEQYF. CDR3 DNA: TGTGCCAGCAGTTTTAGTGGGAGCGCGGGCGAGCAGTACTTC.

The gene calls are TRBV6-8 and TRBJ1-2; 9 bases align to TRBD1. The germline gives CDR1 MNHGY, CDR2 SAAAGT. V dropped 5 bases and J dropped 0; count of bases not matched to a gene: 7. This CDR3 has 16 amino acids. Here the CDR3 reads CASSQTGGLANYGYTF. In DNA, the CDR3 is TGTGCCAGCAGTCAAACAGGGGGCCTAGCTAACTATGGCTACACCTTC.

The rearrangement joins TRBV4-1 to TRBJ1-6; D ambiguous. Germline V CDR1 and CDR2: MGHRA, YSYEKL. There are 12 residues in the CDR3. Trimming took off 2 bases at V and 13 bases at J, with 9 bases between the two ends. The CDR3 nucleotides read TGCGCCAGCAGCCAAAAGGGTGGGCCCCTCCACTTT. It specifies CASSQKGGPLHF.

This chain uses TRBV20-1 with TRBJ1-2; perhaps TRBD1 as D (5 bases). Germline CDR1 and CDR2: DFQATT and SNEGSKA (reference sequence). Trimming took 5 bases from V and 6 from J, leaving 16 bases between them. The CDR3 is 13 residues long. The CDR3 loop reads CSAPHGGWHGYTF. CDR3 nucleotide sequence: TGCAGTGCTCCACATGGGGGGTGGCATGGCTACACCTTC.

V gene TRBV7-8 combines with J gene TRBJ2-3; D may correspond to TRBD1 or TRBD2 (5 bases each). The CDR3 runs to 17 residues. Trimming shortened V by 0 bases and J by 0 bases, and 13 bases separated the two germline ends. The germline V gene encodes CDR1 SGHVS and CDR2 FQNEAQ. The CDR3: CASSLAEGPWSTDTQYF. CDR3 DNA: TGTGCCAGCAGCTTAGCAGAGGGGCCTTGGAGCACAGATACGCAGTATTTT. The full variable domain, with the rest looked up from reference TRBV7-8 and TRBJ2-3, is GAGVSQSPRYKVAKRGQDVALRCDPISGHVSLFWYQQALGQGPEFLTYFQNEAQLDKSGLPSDRFFAERPEGSVSTLKIQRTQQEDSAVYLCASSLAEGPWSTDTQYFGPGTRLTVL.

DNA of the CDR3: TGTGCCAGCAGCAGACGGACTAGCGCGGAGACCCAGTACTTC. Its translation is CASSRRTSAETQYF. The V call is TRBV21-1, the J call TRBJ2-5; no DNA check was done on the table's D call, TRBD2. TRBV21-1 is a pseudogene locus. This CDR3 region has 14 residues.

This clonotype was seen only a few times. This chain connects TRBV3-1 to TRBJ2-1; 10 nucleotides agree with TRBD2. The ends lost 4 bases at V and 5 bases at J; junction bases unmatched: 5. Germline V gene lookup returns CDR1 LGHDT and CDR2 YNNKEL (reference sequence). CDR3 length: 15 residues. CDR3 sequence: CASSRGLAVHNEQFF. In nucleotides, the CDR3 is TGTGCCAGCAGCCGCGGACTAGCGGTACACAATGAGCAGTTCTTC.

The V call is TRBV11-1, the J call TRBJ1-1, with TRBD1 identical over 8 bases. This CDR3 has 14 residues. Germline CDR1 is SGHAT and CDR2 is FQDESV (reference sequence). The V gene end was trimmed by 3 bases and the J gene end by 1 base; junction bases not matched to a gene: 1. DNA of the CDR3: TGTGCCAGCAGCTTGGACAGGGCGAACACTGAAGCTTTCTTT. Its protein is CASSLDRANTEAFF.

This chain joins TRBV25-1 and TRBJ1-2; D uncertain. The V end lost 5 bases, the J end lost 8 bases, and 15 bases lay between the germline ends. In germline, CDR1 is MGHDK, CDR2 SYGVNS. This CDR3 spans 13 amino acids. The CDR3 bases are TGTGCCAGCAGTCCCGCTAATTCCGAGGGCTACACCTTC. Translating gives CASSPANSEGYTF.

Written as DNA, the CDR3 is TGTGCCAGCCTGGGGGGCCCGACAGATACGCAGTATTTT. Encoded protein: CASLGGPTDTQYF. The V gene is TRBV10-3, the J gene TRBJ2-3, with D perhaps given as TRBD1 or TRBD2 (6 bases each). The ends were cut back, 10 bases at V and 3 bases at J, with 14 bases in the middle. The CDR3 is 13 residues long. Germline V lookup: CDR1 ENHRY, CDR2 SYGVKD.

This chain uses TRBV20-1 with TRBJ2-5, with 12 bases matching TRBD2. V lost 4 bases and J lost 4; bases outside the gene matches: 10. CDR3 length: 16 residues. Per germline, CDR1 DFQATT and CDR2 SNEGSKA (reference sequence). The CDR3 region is CSATGLAGGPPETQYF. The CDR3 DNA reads TGCAGTGCTACGGGTCTAGCGGGGGGGCCCCCAGAGACCCAGTACTTC.

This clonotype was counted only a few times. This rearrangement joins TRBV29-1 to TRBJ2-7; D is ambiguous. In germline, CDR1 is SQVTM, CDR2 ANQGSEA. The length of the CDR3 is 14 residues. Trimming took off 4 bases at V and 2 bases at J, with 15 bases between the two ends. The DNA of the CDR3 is TGCAGCGTTGGAGAGAGTGGGGTAACCTACGAGCAGTACTTC. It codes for CSVGESGVTYEQYF.

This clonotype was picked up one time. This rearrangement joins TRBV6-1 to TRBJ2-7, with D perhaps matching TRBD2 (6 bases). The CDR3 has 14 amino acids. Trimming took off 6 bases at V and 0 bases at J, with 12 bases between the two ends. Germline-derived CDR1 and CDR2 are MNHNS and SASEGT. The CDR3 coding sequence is TGTGCCAGCAGCGGACGGGGGAGCTCCTACGAGCAGTACTTC. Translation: CASSGRGSSYEQYF.

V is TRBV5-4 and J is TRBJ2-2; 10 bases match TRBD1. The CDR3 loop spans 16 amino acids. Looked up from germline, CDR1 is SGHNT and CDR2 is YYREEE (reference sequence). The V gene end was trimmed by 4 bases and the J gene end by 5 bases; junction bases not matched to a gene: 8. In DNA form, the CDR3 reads TGTGCCAGCAGCACAGCCGGGACAGGGGTAACCGGGGAGCTGTTTTTT. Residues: CASSTAGTGVTGELFF.

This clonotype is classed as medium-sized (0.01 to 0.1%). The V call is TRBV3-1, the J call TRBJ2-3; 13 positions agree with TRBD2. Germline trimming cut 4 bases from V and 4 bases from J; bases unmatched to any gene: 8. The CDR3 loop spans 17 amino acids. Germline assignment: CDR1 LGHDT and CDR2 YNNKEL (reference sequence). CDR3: CASSPTSGGAGADTQYF. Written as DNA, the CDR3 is TGTGCCAGCAGCCCTACTAGCGGGGGGGCCGGTGCAGATACGCAGTATTTT.

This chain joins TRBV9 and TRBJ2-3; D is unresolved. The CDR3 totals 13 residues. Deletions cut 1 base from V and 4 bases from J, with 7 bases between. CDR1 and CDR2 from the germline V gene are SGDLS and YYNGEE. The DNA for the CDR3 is TGTGCCAGCAGCGTATCCTTCCCAGATACGCAGTATTTT. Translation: CASSVSFPDTQYF.

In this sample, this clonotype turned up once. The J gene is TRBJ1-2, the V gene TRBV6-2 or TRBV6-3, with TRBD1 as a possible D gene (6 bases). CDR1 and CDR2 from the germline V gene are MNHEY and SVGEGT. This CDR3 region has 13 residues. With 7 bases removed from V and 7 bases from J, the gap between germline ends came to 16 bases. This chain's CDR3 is CASIAGTFFGYTF. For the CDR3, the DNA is TGTGCCAGCATCGCCGGGACATTTTTTGGCTACACCTTC.

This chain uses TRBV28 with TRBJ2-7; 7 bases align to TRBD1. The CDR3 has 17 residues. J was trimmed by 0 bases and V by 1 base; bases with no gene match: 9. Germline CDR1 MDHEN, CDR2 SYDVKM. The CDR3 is CASSLSNSWDSSYEQYF. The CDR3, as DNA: TGTGCCAGCAGTTTATCGAACTCGTGGGACAGCTCCTACGAGCAGTACTTC.

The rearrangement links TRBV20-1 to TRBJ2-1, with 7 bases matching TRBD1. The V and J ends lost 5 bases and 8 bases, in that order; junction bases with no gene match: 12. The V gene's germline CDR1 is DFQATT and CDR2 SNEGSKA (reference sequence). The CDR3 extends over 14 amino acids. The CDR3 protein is CSAPGQERRDEQFF. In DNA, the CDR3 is TGCAGTGCTCCAGGACAGGAAAGAAGGGATGAGCAGTTCTTC.

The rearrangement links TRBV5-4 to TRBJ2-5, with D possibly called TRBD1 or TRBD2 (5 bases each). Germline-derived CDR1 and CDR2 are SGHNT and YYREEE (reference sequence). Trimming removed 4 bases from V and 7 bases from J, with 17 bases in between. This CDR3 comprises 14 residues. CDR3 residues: CASSVGTTLGTQYF. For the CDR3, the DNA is TGTGCCAGCAGCGTGGGGACCACCCTCGGGACCCAGTACTTC.

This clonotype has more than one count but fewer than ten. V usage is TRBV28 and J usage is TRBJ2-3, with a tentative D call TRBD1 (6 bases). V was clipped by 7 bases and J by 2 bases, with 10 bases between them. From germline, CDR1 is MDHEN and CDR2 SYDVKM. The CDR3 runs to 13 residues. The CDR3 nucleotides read TGTGCCAGCACGGACAGTTCCACAGATACGCAGTATTTT. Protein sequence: CASTDSSTDTQYF.